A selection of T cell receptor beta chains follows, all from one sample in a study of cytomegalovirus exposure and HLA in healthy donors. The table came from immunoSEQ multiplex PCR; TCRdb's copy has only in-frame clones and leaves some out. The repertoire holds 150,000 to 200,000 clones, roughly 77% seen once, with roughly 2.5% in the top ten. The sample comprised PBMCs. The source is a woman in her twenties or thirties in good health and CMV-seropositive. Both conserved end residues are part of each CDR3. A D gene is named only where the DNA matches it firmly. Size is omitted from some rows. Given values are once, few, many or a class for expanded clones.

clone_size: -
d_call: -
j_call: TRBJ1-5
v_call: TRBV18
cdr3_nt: TGTGCCAGCTCACCGGGGGGAGGGAATCAGCCCCAGCATTTT
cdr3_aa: CASSPGGGNQPQHF

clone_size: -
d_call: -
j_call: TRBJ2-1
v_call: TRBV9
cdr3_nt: TGTGCCAGCAGCTCGAGAGACAGGTACAATGAGCAGTTCTTC
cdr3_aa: CASSSRDRYNEQFF

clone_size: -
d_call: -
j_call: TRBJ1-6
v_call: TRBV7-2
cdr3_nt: TGTGCCAGCAGCTTAGACAGCTCCTATAATTCACCCCTCCACTTT
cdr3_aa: CASSLDSSYNSPLHF

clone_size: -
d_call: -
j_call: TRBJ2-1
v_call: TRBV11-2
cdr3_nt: TGTGCCAGCAGCTTAATGAGCAATGAGCAGTTCTTC
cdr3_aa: CASSLMSNEQFF

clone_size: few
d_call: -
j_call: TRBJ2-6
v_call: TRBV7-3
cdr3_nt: TGTGCCAGCAGCTTAAATCAGGGCTCTGGGGCCAACGTCCTGACTTTC
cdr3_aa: CASSLNQGSGANVLTF

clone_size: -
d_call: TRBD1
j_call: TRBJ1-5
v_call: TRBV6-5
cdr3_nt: TGTGCCAGCAGTTACCGGGACAGGGAATGGAGTCAGCCCCAGCATTTT
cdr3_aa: CASSYRDREWSQPQHF

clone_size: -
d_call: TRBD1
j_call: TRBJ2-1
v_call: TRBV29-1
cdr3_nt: TGCAGCGTTGGGACAGGGCTCCATGAGCAGTTCTTC
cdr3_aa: CSVGTGLHEQFF

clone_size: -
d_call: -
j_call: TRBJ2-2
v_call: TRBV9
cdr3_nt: TGTGCCAGCAGCGTAAGAGGTGACAACACCGGGGAGCTGTTTTTT
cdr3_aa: CASSVRGDNTGELFF

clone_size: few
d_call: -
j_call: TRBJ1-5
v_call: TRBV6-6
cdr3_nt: TGTGCCGTACAGGGTAGCAATCAGCCCCAGCATTTT
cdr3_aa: CAVQGSNQPQHF

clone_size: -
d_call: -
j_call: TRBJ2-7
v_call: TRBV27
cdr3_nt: TGTGCCAGCAGCCCGGTGAAGGGGTCTAACGAGCAGTACTTC
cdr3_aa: CASSPVKGSNEQYF

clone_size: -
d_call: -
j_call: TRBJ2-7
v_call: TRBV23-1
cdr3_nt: TGCGCCAGCAATCCGTCACAGGATCCCTACTCAGGCGAGCAGTACTTC
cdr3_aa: CASNPSQDPYSGEQYF

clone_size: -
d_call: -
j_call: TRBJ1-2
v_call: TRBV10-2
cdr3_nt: TGCGCCAGCAGTGAGTCGAGACATTTCTACACCTTC
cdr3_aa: CASSESRHFYTF

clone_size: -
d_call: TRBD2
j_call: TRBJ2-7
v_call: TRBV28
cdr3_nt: TGTGCCAGCAGTTTAGAAATCGGGACTAGCGGGGGTAGCTCCTACGAGCAGTACTTC
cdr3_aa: CASSLEIGTSGGSSYEQYF

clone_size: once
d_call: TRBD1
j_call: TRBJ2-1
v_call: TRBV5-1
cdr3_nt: TGCGCCAGCAGCTTGCCATCAACCGGGACAGGATACAATGAGCAGTTCTTC
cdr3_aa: CASSLPSTGTGYNEQFF

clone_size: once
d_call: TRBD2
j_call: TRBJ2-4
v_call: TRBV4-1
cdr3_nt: TGCGCCAGCAGCCAACCTCTAGCGGGCCTCAAAAACAGTCAGTACTTC
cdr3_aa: CASSQPLAGLKNSQYF

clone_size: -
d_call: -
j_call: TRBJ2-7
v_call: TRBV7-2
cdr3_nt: TGTGCCAGCAGCTTAGTAGACACAAGTAGCTCCTACGAGCAGTACTTC
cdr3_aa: CASSLVDTSSSYEQYF

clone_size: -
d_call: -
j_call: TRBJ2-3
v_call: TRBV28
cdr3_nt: TGTGCCAGCAGTTCGAACAGATTTAGCACAGATACGCAGTATTTT
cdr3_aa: CASSSNRFSTDTQYF

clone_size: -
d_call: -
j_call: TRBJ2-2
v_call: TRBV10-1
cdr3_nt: TGCGCCAGCAGTCTAGGGGACACCGGGGAGCTGTTTTTT
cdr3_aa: CASSLGDTGELFF

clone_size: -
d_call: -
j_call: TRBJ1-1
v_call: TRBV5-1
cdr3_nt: TGCGCCAGCAGCTTGACAGGCAACACTGAAGCTTTCTTT
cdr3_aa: CASSLTGNTEAFF

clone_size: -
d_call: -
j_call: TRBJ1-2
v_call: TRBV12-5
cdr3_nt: TGTGCTAGTGGTTTGTTACAGGGAAACTATGTCTATGGCTACACCTTC
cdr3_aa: CASGLLQGNYVYGYTF

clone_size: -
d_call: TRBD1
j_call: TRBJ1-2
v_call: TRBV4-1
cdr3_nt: TGCGCCAGCAGCCGAGCCGTCCCGACAGGGGGCCTGAGTGGCTACACCTTC
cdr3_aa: CASSRAVPTGGLSGYTF

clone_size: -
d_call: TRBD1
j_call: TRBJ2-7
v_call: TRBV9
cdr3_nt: TGTGCCAGCAGCGTAGCTGGACAGGGCGACTACGAGCAGTACTTC
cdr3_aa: CASSVAGQGDYEQYF

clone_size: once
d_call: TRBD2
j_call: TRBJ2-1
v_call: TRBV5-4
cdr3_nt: TGTGCCAGCAGCCACGAGGGACTAGCGGGTCAGCACTCCTCCTACAATGAGCAGTTCTTC
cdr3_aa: CASSHEGLAGQHSSYNEQFF

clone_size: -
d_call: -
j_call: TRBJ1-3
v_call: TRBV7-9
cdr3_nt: TGTGCCAGCAGCTTAGGGGCAGGCCACTCTGGAAACACCATATATTTT
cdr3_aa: CASSLGAGHSGNTIYF

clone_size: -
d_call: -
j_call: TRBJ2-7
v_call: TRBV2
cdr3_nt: TGTGCCGCCTTGGAGCCGGTCGGCGAGCAGTACTTC
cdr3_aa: CAALEPVGEQYF

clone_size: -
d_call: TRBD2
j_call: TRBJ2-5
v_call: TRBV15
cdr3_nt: TGTGCCACCAGCAGAGATCCCCGGACTAGCCTACGTCAGGAGACCCAGTACTTC
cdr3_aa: CATSRDPRTSLRQETQYF

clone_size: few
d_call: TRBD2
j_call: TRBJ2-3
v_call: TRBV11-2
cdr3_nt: TGTGCCAGCAGCTTAGTTAGCGGGGGGACCCCGAGCACAGATACGCAGTATTTT
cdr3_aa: CASSLVSGGTPSTDTQYF

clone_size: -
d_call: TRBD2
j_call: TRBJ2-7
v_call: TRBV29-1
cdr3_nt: TGCAGCGTTGAAGCTAGCGGGGGGTACGAGCAGTACTTC
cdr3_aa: CSVEASGGYEQYF

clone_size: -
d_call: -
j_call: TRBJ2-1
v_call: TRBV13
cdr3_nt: TGTGCCAGCAGCCCCGCAGGGGCCCACAATGAGCAGTTCTTC
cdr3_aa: CASSPAGAHNEQFF

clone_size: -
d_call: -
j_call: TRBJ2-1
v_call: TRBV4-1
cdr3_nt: TGCGCCAGCAGCCAGCCTATGACTGTGGCTCAGTTCTTC
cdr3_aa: CASSQPMTVAQFF

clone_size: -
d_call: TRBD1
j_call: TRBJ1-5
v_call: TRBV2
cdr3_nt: TGTGCCAGCAGCGGGACAGGCCAACATCAGCCCCAGCATTTT
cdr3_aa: CASSGTGQHQPQHF

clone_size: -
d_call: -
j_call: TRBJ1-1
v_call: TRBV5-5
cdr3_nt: TGTGCCAGCAGCCTGGAGGCGGGAATGGTAACTGAAGCTTTCTTT
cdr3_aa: CASSLEAGMVTEAFF

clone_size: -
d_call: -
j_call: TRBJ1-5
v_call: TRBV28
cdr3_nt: TGTGCCAGCAGTTTATTATTAGGGGGTCAGCCCCAGCATTTT
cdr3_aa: CASSLLLGGQPQHF

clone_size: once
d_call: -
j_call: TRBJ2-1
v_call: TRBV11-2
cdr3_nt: TGTGCCAGCAGCCCCCCGGGACTCCTAACAGGCAATGAGCAGTTCTTC
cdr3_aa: CASSPPGLLTGNEQFF

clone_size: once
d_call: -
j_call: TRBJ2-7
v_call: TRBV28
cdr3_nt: TGTGCCAGCAGTTCCCCGCAGTTAACGTACTTC
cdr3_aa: CASSSPQLTYF

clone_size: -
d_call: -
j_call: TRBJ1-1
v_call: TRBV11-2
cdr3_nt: TGTGCCAGCAGCCGTGGGGCAACTATGAACACTGAAGCTTTCTTT
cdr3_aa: CASSRGATMNTEAFF

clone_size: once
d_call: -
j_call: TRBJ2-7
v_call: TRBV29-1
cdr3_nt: TGCAGCGTAGAAGCGCGTGGCTACGAGCAGTACTTC
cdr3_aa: CSVEARGYEQYF

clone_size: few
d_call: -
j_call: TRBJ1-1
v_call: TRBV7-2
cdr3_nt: TGTGCCAGCAGCGCCGGACAGTACACTGAAGCTTTCTTT
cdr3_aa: CASSAGQYTEAFF

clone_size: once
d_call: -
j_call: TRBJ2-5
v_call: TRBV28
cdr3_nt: TGTGCCAGCAGTTACGCAGAGCGGAAAGAGACCCAGTACTTC
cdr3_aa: CASSYAERKETQYF

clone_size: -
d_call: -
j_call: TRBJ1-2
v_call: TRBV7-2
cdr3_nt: TGTGCCAGCAGCCCATTAGGGGAACGGGCCAACTATGGCTACACCTTC
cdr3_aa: CASSPLGERANYGYTF